This T cell receptor (beta chain) comes out of a study of blood T cells in healthy people across ages (dated by TCRdb to between 2015 and 2016). The study in broad terms: Template switching captured roughly one uniquely barcoded TCR beta cDNA molecule per two T cells in model experiments. Age-related changes in TCR beta repertoire diversity were measured in the study by deep sequencing normalized with unique cDNA molecular identifiers. Donors were grouped into four age groups: young (average 16 years), middle-aged (39), aged (around 56) and long-lived (about 90). The study analyzed two additional independent replicas of 1 million unique cDNA reads from the same blood draw for two donors, one aged 18 to 30 and one aged 80 or older. Broader findings and caveats from the paper: Conclusive comparison of naive and antigen-experienced compartments was prevented by the profiling of bulk unsorted PBMCs. Because donor CMV infection status was unknown, age-related changes in expanded clonotypes were potentially confounded. As age increased, observed TCR beta diversity per million T cells dropped in a roughly linear way, and a significant reduction was already evident by age about 40. There was a strong correlation between observed TCR beta diversity and the percentage of naive T cells measured by flow cytometry. Compared with the aged group, the long-lived group had more naive CD4+ T cells, fewer expanded clones and increased TCR diversity, suggesting age selection. Total diversity estimates from one million sequenced T cells were considered lower bounds and underestimates.

Inclusive of the bounding cysteine and phenylalanine, the CDR3 is 11 residues long. CDR3 DNA is the only sequence kept; it has 33 bases, read in frame from the first base. Via the germline V gene, CDR1 is SGHVS and CDR2 FQNEAQ. V is pared back by 5 bases and J by 9 bases, with 7 bases lying between the germline termini. The roughly 39 donors, aged about 6 to 95 years, were systemically healthy Caucasian individuals from Russia. Each donor gave approximately 9.3 milliliters of peripheral blood, collected into EDTA-treated Vacutainer tubes. PBMCs were isolated by Ficoll-Paque density-gradient centrifugation, with at least 7 million obtained per sample. Total RNA, at least 6 micrograms per sample, was extracted from PBMCs with Trizol reagent. For every donor, an aliquot of PBMCs went through flow cytometry to measure the percentages of naive CD45RAhigh/CD27high T cells. To prepare the library, 5' RACE was applied. Sequencing instrument: Illumina HiSeq 2500. The second PCR ran for about 6 to 12 cycles and used a J-beta primer mix along with a sample-barcoded 5' primer. A template-switch 5' adaptor carrying 12 random nucleotides introduced a unique molecular identifier onto each TCR beta cDNA molecule. Each sample yielded at least 2.5 million CDR3-containing paired-end reads. First-strand cDNA was synthesized from all RNA with the Mint cDNA synthesis kit, primed by a TRBC-specific oligonucleotide. Following uracil-DNA glycosylase treatment, all cDNA underwent a first 18-cycle PCR with the universal primers M1SS and BC2_uni_R. Under the source paper's analysis protocol: Normalization of each sample was performed by random selection of 1 million high-quality reads, each carrying a distinct molecular identifier. Reads with shared molecular identifiers were discarded instead of being binned into consensus sequences. MiTCR, set to a Q25 quality threshold and the strictest error-elimination algorithm, was used for CDR3 identification, clonotype clustering and error correction. A nonparametric unseen species model with Euler transformation was used to estimate lower-bound total TCR beta diversity. TCRdb passed the public sequencing reads through fastp at Q25 and MiXCR, retaining productive beta sequences. A single entry per CDR3 protein holds the most common genes and DNA from its merged rows. V and J calls and clone size were set by TCRdb, not the authors. The table for this sample lists around 990,000 distinct CDR3 sequences; roughly 24% of them were counted only once. The top ten hold 0.65% to 0.75% of the sample.

In the case of this clonotype: Its recognized antigen is unknown. Per-nucleotide qualities are absent, and no much larger clonotype sits a single base away.

These same data were also listed under a study on T cells of mothers and their children. The second study reports: Nine systemically healthy Caucasian individuals, comprising three mothers and their six children, were included as donors. cDNA synthesis consumed the entire amount of extracted RNA, loaded at approximately 1.6 ug RNA in each 15 ul reaction. In the second PCR, the M1S primer added sample barcodes and 2-4 random nucleotides. More than 9 million TCR beta CDR3 reads were obtained from each mother, and 2.5 million to 3.5 million reads were obtained from each child. Thymic selection shapes the output of TCR recombination in a similar way in related and unrelated pairs, and inherited differences have a minor effect. Related mother-child pairs always showed normalized repertoire overlap that was slightly higher than in unrelated mother-child pairs, though the difference was never significant. Persistent microchimeric T cell clones were not detected, at a sensitivity of around 95 clones per million clonotypes. In the study, deep NGS was used to compare the TCR beta repertoires of mothers and children, and features distinguishing related mother-child pairs from unrelated individuals were sought. The mean age was about 37 +/- 4 years for the mothers and roughly 11 +/- 4 years for the children. After adapter ligation was performed with NEBNext reagents, the libraries were sequenced on an Illumina HiSeq 2000 with 100+100 nt paired-end reads. To prevent cross-contamination, the mother and child libraries were prepared a month apart and were sequenced in separate runs. Between roughly 500,000 and 2,300,000 distinct TCR beta clonotypes were identified per donor. Naive TCR beta clonotypes were estimated from low-frequency clonotypes matched to each donor's FACS-determined naive share, without sorting.

Recombination connected TRBV7-8 to TRBJ2-2, with the D gene call left open. The TCR originated in a girl aged 2-9 years in good health. Material: blood. DNA sequence: TGTGCCAGCAGCCCGATCAGGGAGCTGTTTTTT. It codes for CASSPIRELFF. Full variable domain (CDR3 extended with the reference TRBV7-8 and TRBJ2-2 proteins): GAGVSQSPRYKVAKRGQDVALRCDPISGHVSLFWYQQALGQGPEFLTYFQNEAQLDKSGLPSDRFFAERPEGSVSTLKIQRTQQEDSAVYLCASSPIRELFFGEGSRLTVL.